These T cell receptor beta chains were read from a single sample in a study of early T cells in non-severe SARS-CoV-2 infection. Each CDR3 protein gets one entry after TCRdb re-called the 5' RACE reads with MiXCR. The data show fewer than 120,000 distinct CDR3 sequences, roughly 12% seen once. This specimen consisted of whole blood, obtained at baseline. Source of these receptors: an adult who was a healthcare worker with PCR-confirmed SARS-CoV-2 infection or an uninfected control (not recorded which). CDR3s include the opening cysteine and the closing phenylalanine or tryptophan. A D gene is named only where the DNA matches it firmly. Not all rows give a size; the values are once, few, many and, for expanded clones, a class.

j_gene	v_gene	abundance	d_gene	CDR3nt	CDR3aa
TRBJ2-7	TRBV20-1	few	-	TGCAGTGCTATTAGCCGGGACGGACCCTACGAGCAGTACTTC	CSAISRDGPYEQYF
TRBJ2-3	TRBV19	many	-	TGTGCCAGTAGTAAGCTGACGGGGAGTAGCACAGATACGCAGTATTTT	CASSKLTGSSTDTQYF
TRBJ2-6	TRBV28	-	-	TGTGCCAGCAGTTCGCCTCAGTCGAATGGGGCCAACGTCCTGACTTTC	CASSSPQSNGANVLTF
TRBJ2-1	TRBV3-1	many	TRBD1	TGTGCCAGCAGCCAAGCACGGGACAGGGTAACGTACAATGAGCAGTTCTTC	CASSQARDRVTYNEQFF
TRBJ2-5	TRBV7-6	-	TRBD1	TGTGCCAGCAGCTTAGTGGTACGGAAGACAGGGCTCCAAGAGACCCAGTACTTC	CASSLVVRKTGLQETQYF
TRBJ2-3	TRBV7-2	-	TRBD2	TGTGCCAGCAGCTCTACCGGAGCGGGGTTTGATACGCAGTATTTT	CASSSTGAGFDTQYF
TRBJ2-1	TRBV29-1	few	TRBD1	TGCAGCGTTGTATTGAGTGGACAGGGGGCCCCAAATGAGCAGTTCTTC	CSVVLSGQGAPNEQFF
TRBJ2-3	TRBV29-1	-	-	TGCAGCGTTGCCAGCGCTGGCACAGATACGCAGTATTTT	CSVASAGTDTQYF
TRBJ2-1	TRBV7-9	few	-	TGTGCCAGCAGCTACCTTAGCGGAGTCTCCTACAATGAGCAGTTCTTC	CASSYLSGVSYNEQFF
TRBJ2-1	TRBV4-1	many	TRBD2	TGCGCCAGCAGCCAAGATTCGGGACTAGCCTACAATGAGCAGTTCTTC	CASSQDSGLAYNEQFF
TRBJ2-5	TRBV5-1	-	-	TGCGCCAGCAGCTTGGCCAAGACTGAGGAGACCCAGTACTTC	CASSLAKTEETQYF
TRBJ2-1	TRBV29-1	-	TRBD2	TGCAACGCGGCTAGCGGGGACAATGAGCAGTTCTTC	CNAASGDNEQFF
TRBJ2-3	TRBV5-1	once	-	TGCGCCAGCAGCCTAGGTCCCGGGGATACGCAGTATTTT	CASSLGPGDTQYF
TRBJ1-2	TRBV2	few	-	TGTGCCAGCAGTGACTTACAGGGAGTTCCAGGCTACACCTTC	CASSDLQGVPGYTF
TRBJ2-5	TRBV5-1	-	-	TGCGCCAGCAGCTTCGACGTATATGAGACCCAGTACTTC	CASSFDVYETQYF
TRBJ2-2	TRBV6-1	-	-	TGTGCCTCGGAGGGGGGGCCCGGGGAGCTGTTTTTT	CASEGGPGELFF
TRBJ2-2	TRBV9	few	-	TGTGCCAGCAGCGTAGTGAGCGGGGAGCTGTTTTTT	CASSVVSGELFF
TRBJ2-5	TRBV29-1	-	-	TGCAGCGTTGACGGACAAACAGAGACCCAGTACTTC	CSVDGQTETQYF
TRBJ1-1	TRBV12-3/TRBV12-4	many	TRBD1	TGTGCCAGCAGGGGCTTAGCGGGACAGAGGAACACTGAAGCTTTCTTT	CASRGLAGQRNTEAFF
TRBJ2-1	TRBV28	many	-	TGTGCCAGCAGTTTGAGTGACCCCTACAATGAGCAGTTCTTC	CASSLSDPYNEQFF
TRBJ1-5	TRBV7-2	few	-	TGTGCCAGCAGCTTAGAGGGCATGGGTTTTCGGCCCCAGCATTTT	CASSLEGMGFRPQHF
TRBJ1-6	TRBV7-2	many	-	TGTGCCAGCAGCCAGACCCCGGGGAATTCACCCCTCCACTTT	CASSQTPGNSPLHF
TRBJ2-1	TRBV28	-	TRBD1	TGTGCCAGCAGCACACCGTCGGGACAGGGCCCCTACAATGAGCAGTTCTTC	CASSTPSGQGPYNEQFF
TRBJ2-3	TRBV21-1	many	-	TGTGCCAGCAGCCGGGGGGGAGATACGCAGTATTTT	CASSRGGDTQYF
TRBJ1-2	TRBV3-1	many	-	TGTGCCAGCAGCCAAGAGGGAACGGGTGGCTACACCTTC	CASSQEGTGGYTF
TRBJ2-2	TRBV2	-	TRBD1	TGTGCCAGCAGCGGGGACAGTTATGGGGAGCTGTTTTTT	CASSGDSYGELFF
TRBJ2-7	TRBV19	few	TRBD1	TGTGCCAGCGGGACAGGGGGATTCCACGAGCAGTACTTC	CASGTGGFHEQYF
TRBJ2-7	TRBV29-1	-	TRBD1	TGCAGCGGCGGACAGGGGCGCCACGAGCAGTACTTC	CSGGQGRHEQYF
TRBJ2-5	TRBV29-1	many	TRBD1	TGCAGCGTAACCAAACAGGGGGCTTTTGGAGAGACCCAGTACTTC	CSVTKQGAFGETQYF
TRBJ2-2	TRBV20-1	-	-	TGCAGTGCTAGACCCTCCGGGGAGCTGTTTTTT	CSARPSGELFF
TRBJ1-2	TRBV6-5	few	-	TGTGCCAGCAGGAAGACCGGACAGTCCTATGGCTACACCTTC	CASRKTGQSYGYTF
TRBJ1-2	TRBV27	-	-	TGTGCCAGCAGTTTATACGGGGAACGTCATTTCTATGGCTACACCTTC	CASSLYGERHFYGYTF
TRBJ2-7	TRBV7-6	few	-	TGTGCCAGCAGCTTAGCGGGAGGGGGAACTTCCTACGAGCAGTACTTC	CASSLAGGGTSYEQYF
TRBJ2-7	TRBV12-3/TRBV12-4	few	-	TGTGCCAGCAGTGAGGGGGGGGAGCAGTACTTC	CASSEGGEQYF
TRBJ2-3	TRBV28	-	TRBD1	TGTGCCAGCAGTCGGGACAGGGGGCTCACAGATACGCAGTATTTT	CASSRDRGLTDTQYF
TRBJ2-5	TRBV28	few	-	TGTGCCAGCAGTTCGCTCCAAGAGACCCAGTACTTC	CASSSLQETQYF
TRBJ1-4	TRBV5-1	-	-	TGCGCCAGCAGCTTGGATACAGGGAAAAATGAAAAACTGTTTTTT	CASSLDTGKNEKLFF